Following are 27 T cell receptor beta chains from one sample sequenced in a study of T cells after yellow fever vaccination. MiXCR, applied by TCRdb to the 5' RACE reads, yields one record per CDR3 protein. This sample has 400,000 or so distinct CDR3 sequences, with around a sixth found just once. Source: PBMCs, taken before the yellow fever booster vaccination. Source of these receptors: a man aged 18 to 35 who received the YFV17D yellow fever vaccine.

The table lists this clonotype with a few counts. CDR3 bases: TGTGCCAGCAGTCTGCCTCCAGGGCAGGGCTCCTACGAGCAGTACTTC. The encoded protein is CASSLPPGQGSYEQYF. The chain joins TRBV28 to TRBJ2-7; weak D call: TRBD1 (5 bases). The germline gives CDR1 MDHEN, CDR2 SYDVKM. Trimming stripped 5 bases from V and 0 bases from J, with 17 bases between. CDR3 length equals 16 residues.

The V and J genes are TRBV7-2 and TRBJ2-1; 14 bases are a match to TRBD2. V was clipped by 7 bases and J by 4 bases; unmatched bases: 15. CDR3 length: 19 residues. Per germline, CDR1 SGHTA and CDR2 FQGNSA. CDR3 in amino acids: CASNPRGTSGGPKYNEQFF. DNA of the CDR3: TGTGCCAGCAACCCCAGGGGGACTAGCGGGGGCCCCAAATACAATGAGCAGTTCTTC.

This clonotype showed up many times. CDR3 nucleotide sequence: TGTGCCAGCAGATTACAGGGGTCGGGAACTGAAGCTTTCTTT. Translated, it gives CASRLQGSGTEAFF. The genes are TRBV6-5 and TRBJ1-1, with 7 bases matching TRBD1. The CDR3 consists of 14 residues. Looked up from germline, CDR1 is MNHEY and CDR2 is SVGAGI. V was pared by 6 bases and J by 5 bases, with 9 bases of the junction left unmatched.

The table lists this clonotype with a few counts. The V gene is TRBV5-1, the J gene TRBJ2-7; no reliable D call. The germline V gene encodes CDR1 SGHRS and CDR2 YFSETQ. The CDR3 extends over 13 amino acids. V was cut by 1 base and J by 4 bases, with 9 bases left in between. DNA of the CDR3: TGCGCCAGCAGCTTGTTCTCGCGGTACGAGCAGTACTTC. It is translated as CASSLFSRYEQYF.

This clonotype was observed a handful of times. This chain connects TRBV4-2 to TRBJ2-3; 7 bases fit TRBD2. The J segment lost 1 base and the V segment lost 0 bases, leaving 4 bases of the junction unmatched. Per the germline V gene, CDR1 is LGHNA and CDR2 is YNFKEQ. This CDR3 region has 16 residues. The CDR3 loop is CASSQEKRGGTDTQYF. The DNA of the CDR3 is TGTGCCAGCAGCCAAGAGAAGCGGGGAGGCACAGATACGCAGTATTTT.

This chain joins TRBV7-9 and TRBJ2-1, with D possibly TRBD1 on 5 matching bases. Trimming stripped 2 bases from V and 8 bases from J, with 13 bases between. The CDR3 has 14 amino acids. CDR1 and CDR2 from the germline V gene are SEHNR and FQNEAQ (reference sequence). Written as DNA, the CDR3 is TGTGCCAGCAGCTTACTCAGGGCTGTCGATGAGCAGTTCTTC. Its protein product is CASSLLRAVDEQFF. Full variable domain (outside the CDR3, taken from reference TRBV7-9 and TRBJ2-1): DTGVSQNPRHKITKRGQNVTFRCDPISEHNRLYWYRQTLGQGPEFLTYFQNEAQLEKSRLLSDRFSAERPKGSFSTLEIQRTEQGDSAMYLCASSLLRAVDEQFFGPGTRLTVL.

In its sample, this clonotype was seen a few times. This rearrangement joins TRBV24-1 to TRBJ2-2; possible D gene TRBD1, 5 bases. The V and J ends lost 10 bases and 2 bases respectively, with 13 bases between them. Germline V lookup: CDR1 KGHDR, CDR2 SFDVKD. CDR3 length: 14 amino acids. The DNA of the CDR3 is TGTGCCACAAAAGACAGCTTTAACACCGGGGAGCTGTTTTTT. The encoded protein is CATKDSFNTGELFF.

The J gene is TRBJ2-7, the V gene TRBV28, with 8 nucleotides matching TRBD1. The germline V gene has CDR1 MDHEN and CDR2 SYDVKM. The CDR3 covers 15 residues. Losses at the gene ends were 6 bases for V and 3 bases for J; bases not matched to a gene: 10. The CDR3 DNA reads as TGTGCCAGCAGCCTATCCGGGACAGGCCACTACGAGCAGTACGTC. It translates to CASSLSGTGHYEQYV.

This chain connects TRBV9 to TRBJ2-2; D unresolved. CDR3 length: 12 amino acids. V lost 4 bases and J lost 8, with 9 bases in between. Per the germline V gene, CDR1 is SGDLS and CDR2 is YYNGEE. This CDR3 reads CASSQSGGELFF. Here the CDR3 DNA reads TGTGCCAGCAGCCAGAGTGGAGGGGAGCTGTTTTTT.

V usage is TRBV6-5 and J usage is TRBJ2-5, with no clear D. This CDR3 is 16 amino acids long. V lost 0 bases to trimming and J lost 0 bases, with 11 bases between them. Germline V gene lookup returns CDR1 MNHEY and CDR2 SVGAGI. The CDR3 region has the DNA TGTGCCAGCAGTTACTCGTACAGCCCGTACCAAGAGACCCAGTACTTC. It specifies CASSYSYSPYQETQYF.

This sequence joins TRBV4-3 and TRBJ2-7; D is possibly TRBD2 (5 bases). Trimming cost V 0 bases and J 3 bases, with 12 bases left between them. The CDR3 runs 15 residues. CDR1 is LGHNA, CDR2 YSLEER, per germline. The CDR3 region has the DNA TGCGCCAGCAGCCAAGATGGAGGCTACAACTACGAGCAGTACTTC. It encodes CASSQDGGYNYEQYF.

The chain employs TRBV5-1 and TRBJ1-4; 8 bases are a match to TRBD1. Germline CDR1 reads SGHRS; CDR2 reads YFSETQ. The CDR3 totals 14 residues. The trim removed 4 bases at V and 6 bases at J, leaving 5 bases unmatched. The CDR3 is CASSPGQGDEKLFF. In DNA, the CDR3 is TGCGCCAGCAGCCCAGGACAGGGTGATGAAAAACTGTTTTTT.

The chain carries TRBV12-3 or TRBV12-4 and TRBJ1-5; a possible D gene is TRBD1 (5 bases). The CDR3 runs 14 residues. Between the trimmed V and J ends, which lost 6 bases and 0 bases, there was a span of 9 bases. CDR3 region: CASRGRTSNQPQHF. CDR3 DNA: TGTGCCAGCAGGGGACGGACTAGCAATCAGCCCCAGCATTTT.

This clonotype was seen at least ten times. The chain uses TRBV12-3 or TRBV12-4 and TRBJ2-1; TRBD2 is a possible D gene (6 bases). V was cut by 3 bases and J by 1 base, with 13 bases left in between. The CDR3 extends over 16 amino acids. The CDR3 DNA reads TGTGCCAGCAGTTTCGGGGGTTCAAGGTCCTACAATGAGCAGTTCTTC. Protein: CASSFGGSRSYNEQFF.

This clonotype was counted only a few times. The chain couples TRBV5-1 to TRBJ1-1; D is uncertain. This CDR3 is 12 amino acids long. Deletions cut 4 bases from V and 10 bases from J, with 14 bases between. CDR1 is SGHRS, CDR2 YFSETQ, per germline. CDR3 in amino acids: CASSQRGPIAFF. CDR3 coding DNA: TGCGCCAGCAGCCAACGGGGTCCGATAGCTTTCTTT. The complete variable domain, with remaining parts taken from reference TRBV5-1 and TRBJ1-1, reads KAGVTQTPRYLIKTRGQQVTLSCSPISGHRSVSWYQQTPGQGLQFLFEYFSETQRNKGNFPGRFSGRQFSNSRSEMNVSTLELGDSALYLCASSQRGPIAFFGQGTRLTVV.

Only a few counts were recorded for this clonotype. The CDR3 region has the DNA TGTGCCAGCAGTTCCTTCTTGGAAAAACTGTTTTTT. This translates into CASSSFLEKLFF. This chain joins TRBV11-2 and TRBJ1-4; D is unclear. This CDR3 is 12 amino acids long. Germline CDR1 is SGHAT and CDR2 is FQNNGV. V lost 6 bases to trimming and J lost 8 bases, with 10 bases between them.

The CDR3 spells CASSQGEGARGDEKLFF. The CDR3 region has the DNA TGCGCCAGCAGCCAAGGGGAGGGGGCGCGAGGGGATGAAAAACTGTTTTTT. The chain has TRBV4-1 and TRBJ1-4, with 7 bases identical to TRBD1. The ends lost 1 base at V and 6 bases at J; junction bases unmatched: 11. The CDR3 is made up of 17 amino acids. Germline CDR1 and CDR2: MGHRA and YSYEKL.

This chain connects TRBV5-1 to TRBJ2-5; D possibly corresponds to TRBD2 (6 bases). V shed 4 bases and J shed 4 bases, with 14 bases lying between them. The germline gives CDR1 SGHRS, CDR2 YFSETQ. The CDR3 extends over 14 amino acids. The CDR3 loop is CASSPERVGETQYF. CDR3 sequence (DNA): TGCGCCAGCAGCCCGGAGCGGGTGGGAGAGACCCAGTACTTC. The variable domain in full, with the rest retrieved from reference TRBV5-1 and TRBJ2-5, is KAGVTQTPRYLIKTRGQQVTLSCSPISGHRSVSWYQQTPGQGLQFLFEYFSETQRNKGNFPGRFSGRQFSNSRSEMNVSTLELGDSALYLCASSPERVGETQYFGPGTRLLVL.

This clonotype was observed a few times. The chain combines TRBV19 with TRBJ2-3; D is possibly TRBD2 (5 bases). Trimming took 7 bases from V and 3 from J, leaving 11 bases between them. Germline V gene data show CDR1 as LNHDA and CDR2 as SQIVND (reference sequence). The CDR3 has 13 residues. CDR3 protein: CASNPSLTDTQYF. The CDR3 DNA reads as TGTGCCAGTAACCCTAGCCTGACAGATACGCAGTATTTT. Variable domain in full (rest from reference TRBV19 and TRBJ2-3): DGGITQSPKYLFRKEGQNVTLSCEQNLNHDAMYWYRQDPGQGLRLIYYSQIVNDFQKGDIAEGYSVSREKKESFPLTVTSAQKNPTAFYLCASNPSLTDTQYFGPGTRLTVL.

The chain combines TRBV10-3 with TRBJ2-1; D perhaps matches TRBD1 (5 bases). Trimming took 10 bases from V and 7 from J, leaving 11 bases between them. The CDR3 spans 11 residues. Germline V CDR1 and CDR2: ENHRY, SYGVKD. CDR3: CATLTENEQFF. CDR3 bases: TGTGCCACCTTGACAGAAAATGAGCAGTTCTTC.

This clonotype has only a few counts. This chain connects TRBV15 to TRBJ2-5; a possible D gene is TRBD1 (6 bases). Deletions cut 1 base from V and 3 bases from J, with 9 bases between. The germline V gene encodes CDR1 LNHNV and CDR2 YYDKDF (reference sequence). The CDR3 spans 14 residues. The CDR3 DNA sequence: TGTGCCACCAGCAGAGGACAGGAAGAAGAGACCCAGTACTTC. This sequence encodes CATSRGQEEETQYF.

V gene TRBV12-3 or TRBV12-4 combines with J gene TRBJ2-6; a weak D match, TRBD2 (6 bases). There are 14 residues in the CDR3. Trimming removed 11 bases from V and 10 bases from J, with 21 bases in between. CDR3 region: CALGERPGRNVLTF. The CDR3 DNA follows: TGTGCCTTGGGCGAGCGCCCGGGGAGGAACGTCCTGACTTTC.

Many counts were recorded for this clonotype. This chain links TRBV6-1 with TRBJ2-1, with 7 bases that match TRBD1. J gave up 5 bases and V 6 bases, and 16 bases lay outside the gene matches. This CDR3 is 17 amino acids long. The germline CDR1 and CDR2 sequences are MNHNS and SASEGT. This CDR3 is CASSRRGNSLSNNEQFF. The CDR3 DNA follows: TGTGCCAGCAGCCGCAGGGGGAATTCACTCAGCAACAATGAGCAGTTCTTC.

In this sample, this clonotype turned up a few times. This chain uses TRBV12-2 with TRBJ1-4; the listed D gene, TRBD1, was not tested against the DNA. TRBV12-2 is deemed a pseudogene. The CDR3 covers 18 residues. Here the CDR3 reads CASPHPAGGQATNEKLFF. The CDR3 DNA follows: TGTGCAAGTCCCCACCCCGCGGGGGGACAGGCAACTAATGAAAAACTGTTTTTT.

This clonotype occurred a few times. V and J are TRBV28 and TRBJ2-7, with 7 nucleotides matching TRBD1. Germline-derived CDR1 and CDR2 are MDHEN and SYDVKM. With V trimmed by 7 bases and J by 1 base, 10 bases remained unmatched. The CDR3 totals 15 residues. The CDR3 DNA reads as TGTGCCAGCATTCCGACAGGGAGTAGGTCCTACGAGCAGTACGTC. Encoded protein: CASIPTGSRSYEQYV.

This rearrangement joins TRBV20-1 to TRBJ2-7; D might be TRBD1 (6 bases). Trimming shortened V by 5 bases and J by 7 bases, and 21 bases separated the two germline ends. This CDR3 has 14 amino acids. The germline V gene has CDR1 DFQATT and CDR2 SNEGSKA (reference sequence). DNA of the CDR3: TGCAGTGCTCCTCTGACAGGACCCAAGAGGGAGCAGTACTTC. This codes for CSAPLTGPKREQYF.

The chain combines TRBV5-1 with TRBJ2-3; weak D call: TRBD2 (7 bases). The CDR3 spans 16 residues. V was trimmed by 5 bases and J by 4 bases, leaving 20 bases between them. Germline V gene data show CDR1 as SGHRS and CDR2 as YFSETQ. The CDR3 nucleotides read TGCGCCAGCAGTCAACGAATCAGGGAGGGGGCAGATACGCAGTATTTT. It translates to CASSQRIREGADTQYF. Combining the CDR3 with reference TRBV5-1 and TRBJ2-3 gives the whole variable domain KAGVTQTPRYLIKTRGQQVTLSCSPISGHRSVSWYQQTPGQGLQFLFEYFSETQRNKGNFPGRFSGRQFSNSRSEMNVSTLELGDSALYLCASSQRIREGADTQYFGPGTRLTVL.